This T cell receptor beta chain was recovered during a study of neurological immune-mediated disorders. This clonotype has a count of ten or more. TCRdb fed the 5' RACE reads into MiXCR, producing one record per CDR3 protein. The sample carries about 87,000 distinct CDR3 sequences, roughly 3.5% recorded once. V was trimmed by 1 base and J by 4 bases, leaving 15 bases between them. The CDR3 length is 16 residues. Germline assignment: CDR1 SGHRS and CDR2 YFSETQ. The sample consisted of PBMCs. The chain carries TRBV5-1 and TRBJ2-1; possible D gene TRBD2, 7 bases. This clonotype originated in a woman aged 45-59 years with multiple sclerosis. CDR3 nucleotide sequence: TGCGCCAGCAGCTTGACGGGGGGCCTGGGGTACAATGAGCAGTTCTTC. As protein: CASSLTGGLGYNEQFF.